Sequencing of this T cell receptor beta chain was carried out in a study of OX40 agonist ivuxolimab in advanced cancers. The CDR3 has 17 residues. Germline values: CDR1 SGHRS, CDR2 YFSETQ. With 4 bases removed from V and 0 bases from J, the gap between germline ends came to 17 bases. The repertoire was sequenced with immunoSEQ multiplex PCR; TCRdb's copy has only in-frame clones and lacks some. The profile shows about 38,000 clones, roughly 85% of them singletons. The V and J genes are TRBV5-1 and TRBJ2-1, with no clear D. The TCR originated in an adult with an advanced solid tumor such as melanoma, head and neck, liver or kidney cancer. The source material was CD4+ or CD8+ T cells sorted from blood, sampled in a trial of the OX40 agonist ivuxolimab. Here the CDR3 reads CASSTTTRTTSYNEQFF. DNA of the CDR3: TGCGCCAGCAGCACGACGACAAGGACGACCTCCTACAATGAGCAGTTCTTC.